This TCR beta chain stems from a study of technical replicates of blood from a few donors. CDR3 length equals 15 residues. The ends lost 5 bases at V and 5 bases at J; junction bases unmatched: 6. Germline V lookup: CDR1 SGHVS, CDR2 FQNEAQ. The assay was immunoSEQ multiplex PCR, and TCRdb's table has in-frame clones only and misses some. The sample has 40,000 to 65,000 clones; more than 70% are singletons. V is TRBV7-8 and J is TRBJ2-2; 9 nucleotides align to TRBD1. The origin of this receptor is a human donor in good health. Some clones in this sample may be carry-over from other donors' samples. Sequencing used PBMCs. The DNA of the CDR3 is TGTGCCAGCAGCCCTCGACAGGGGGGGACCGGGGAGCTGTTTTTT. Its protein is CASSPRQGGTGELFF.